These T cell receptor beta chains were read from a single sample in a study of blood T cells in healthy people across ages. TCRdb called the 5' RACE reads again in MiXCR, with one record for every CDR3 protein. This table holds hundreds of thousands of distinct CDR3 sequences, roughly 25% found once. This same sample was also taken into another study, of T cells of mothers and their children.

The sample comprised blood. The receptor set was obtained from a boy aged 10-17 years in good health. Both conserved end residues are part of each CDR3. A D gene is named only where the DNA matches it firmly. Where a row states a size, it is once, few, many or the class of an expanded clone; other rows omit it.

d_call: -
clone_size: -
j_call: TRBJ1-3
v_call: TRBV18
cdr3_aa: CASSPQGQARGNTIYF
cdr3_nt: TGTGCCAGCTCCCCCCAGGGCCAGGCTCGTGGAAACACCATATATTTT

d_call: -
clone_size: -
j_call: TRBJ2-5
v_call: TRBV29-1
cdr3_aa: CSVDSGVGETQYF
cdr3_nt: TGCAGCGTTGATTCGGGAGTCGGTGAGACCCAGTACTTC

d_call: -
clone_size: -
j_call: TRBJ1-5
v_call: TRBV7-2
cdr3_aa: CASSLGRAPQPQHF
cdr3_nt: TGTGCCAGCAGCTTAGGGAGGGCTCCCCAGCCCCAGCATTTT

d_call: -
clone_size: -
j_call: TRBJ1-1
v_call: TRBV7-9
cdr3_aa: CASSLNPSNTEAFF
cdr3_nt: TGTGCCAGCAGCTTAAATCCAAGTAACACTGAAGCTTTCTTT

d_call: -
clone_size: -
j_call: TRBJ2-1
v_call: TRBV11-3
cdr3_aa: CASSFATRLDEQFF
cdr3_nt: TGTGCCAGCAGCTTTGCTACCCGATTAGACGAGCAGTTCTTC

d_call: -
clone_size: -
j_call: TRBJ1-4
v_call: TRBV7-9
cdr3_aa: CASSLRQLATNEKLFF
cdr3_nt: TGTGCCAGCAGCTTACGGCAGCTTGCAACTAATGAAAAACTGTTTTTT

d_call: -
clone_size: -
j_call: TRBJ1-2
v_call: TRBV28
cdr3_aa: CASSFRSSRRGDGYTF
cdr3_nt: TGTGCCAGCAGTTTCAGAAGCTCCAGGAGGGGTGATGGCTACACCTTC

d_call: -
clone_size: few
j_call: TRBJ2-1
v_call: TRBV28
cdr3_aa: CAINRDQHSYNGQLF
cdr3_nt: TGTGCCATCAACAGGGACCAACACTCCTACAATGGGCAGCTCTTC

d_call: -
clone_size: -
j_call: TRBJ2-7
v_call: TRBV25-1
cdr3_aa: CASNDGFYEQYF
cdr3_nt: TGTGCCAGCAACGACGGATTTTACGAGCAGTACTTC

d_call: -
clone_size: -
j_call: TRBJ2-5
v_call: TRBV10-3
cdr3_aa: CAIGGFTREETQYF
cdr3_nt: TGTGCCATCGGGGGTTTTACCAGGGAAGAGACCCAGTACTTC

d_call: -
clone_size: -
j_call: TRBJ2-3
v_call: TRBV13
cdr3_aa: CASSLSTGNTDTQYF
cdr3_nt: TGTGCCAGCAGTCTTAGTACGGGAAACACAGATACGCAGTATTTT

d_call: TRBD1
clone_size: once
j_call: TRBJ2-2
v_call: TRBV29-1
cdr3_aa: CSVSLTGDTGELFF
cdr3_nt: TGCAGCGTTTCCCTAACAGGGGACACCGGGGAGCTGTTTTTT

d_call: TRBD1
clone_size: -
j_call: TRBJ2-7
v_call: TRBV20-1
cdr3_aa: CSARDPGQGGYEQYF
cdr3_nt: TGCAGTGCTAGAGATCCAGGACAGGGTGGATACGAGCAGTACTTC

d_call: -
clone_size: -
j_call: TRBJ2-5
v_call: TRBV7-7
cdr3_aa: CASSLEGRAETQYF
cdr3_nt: TGTGCTAGCAGCTTAGAGGGCAGGGCAGAGACCCAGTACTTC

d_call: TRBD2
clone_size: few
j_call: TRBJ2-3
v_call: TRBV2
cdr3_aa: CASSGRGAPTDTQYF
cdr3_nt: TGTGCCAGCAGTGGGCGGGGGGCCCCCACAGATACGCAGTATTTT

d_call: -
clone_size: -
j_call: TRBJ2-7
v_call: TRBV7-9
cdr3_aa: CASSPQGAGERTYEQYF
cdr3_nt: TGTGCCAGCAGCCCACAGGGTGCGGGAGAAAGGACCTACGAGCAGTACTTC

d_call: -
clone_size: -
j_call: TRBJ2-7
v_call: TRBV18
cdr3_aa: CASSPQRAPSEQYF
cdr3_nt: TGTGCCAGCTCACCACAGAGGGCCCCTTCCGAGCAGTACTTC

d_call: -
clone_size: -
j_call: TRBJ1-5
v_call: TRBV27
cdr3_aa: CASSSSPVDNQPQHF
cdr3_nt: TGTGCCAGCAGCTCTAGCCCCGTAGACAATCAGCCCCAGCATTTT

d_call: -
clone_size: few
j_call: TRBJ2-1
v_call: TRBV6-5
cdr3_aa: CASSYFQSGEQFF
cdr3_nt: TGTGCCAGCAGTTACTTCCAGTCGGGTGAGCAGTTCTTC

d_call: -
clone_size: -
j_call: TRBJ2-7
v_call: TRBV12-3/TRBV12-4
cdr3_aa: CASSFDGASYEQYF
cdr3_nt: TGTGCCAGCAGTTTCGACGGGGCTTCCTACGAGCAGTACTTC

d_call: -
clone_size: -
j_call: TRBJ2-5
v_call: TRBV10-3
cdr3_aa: CAISTSSGEGETQYF
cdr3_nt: TGTGCCATCAGTACAAGCTCAGGGGAAGGAGAGACCCAGTACTTC

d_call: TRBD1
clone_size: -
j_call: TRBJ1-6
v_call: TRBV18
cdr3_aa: CASSPSMGQVNSPLHF
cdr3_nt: TGTGCCAGCTCACCCAGTATGGGACAGGTCAATTCACCCCTCCACTTT

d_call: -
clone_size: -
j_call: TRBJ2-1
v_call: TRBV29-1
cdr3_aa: CSVAMGSSSYNEQFF
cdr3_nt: TGCAGCGTTGCGATGGGGTCGAGTTCCTACAATGAGCAGTTCTTC

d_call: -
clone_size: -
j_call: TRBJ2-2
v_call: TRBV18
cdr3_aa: CASSLIVGTRGTGELFF
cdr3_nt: TGTGCCAGCTCACTAATAGTCGGGACCCGAGGCACCGGGGAGCTGTTTTTT

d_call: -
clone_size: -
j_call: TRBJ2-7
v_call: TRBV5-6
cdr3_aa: CASSSAVRSKSYEQYF
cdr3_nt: TGTGCCAGCAGCTCGGCGGTACGGTCTAAATCCTACGAGCAGTACTTC

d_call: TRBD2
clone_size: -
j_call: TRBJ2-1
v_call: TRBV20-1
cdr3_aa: CIVAGGDNEQFF
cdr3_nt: TGCATCGTAGCGGGAGGGGACAATGAGCAGTTCTTC

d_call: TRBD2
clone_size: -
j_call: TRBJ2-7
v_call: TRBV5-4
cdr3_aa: CASGTSGRIYEQYF
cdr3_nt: TGTGCCTCCGGGACTAGCGGGAGGATATACGAGCAGTACTTC

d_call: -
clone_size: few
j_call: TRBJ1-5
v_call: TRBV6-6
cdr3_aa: CASSPRLNLSNQPQHF
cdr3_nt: TGTGCCAGCAGCCCCAGACTGAATCTTAGCAATCAGCCCCAGCATTTT

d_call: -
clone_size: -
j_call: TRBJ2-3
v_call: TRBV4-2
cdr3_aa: CASSQEGGWADHTQYF
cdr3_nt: TGTGCCAGCAGCCAAGAAGGGGGGTGGGCCGATCATACGCAGTATTTT

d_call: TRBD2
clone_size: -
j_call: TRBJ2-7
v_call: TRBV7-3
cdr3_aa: CASSPIPGTSGGREQYF
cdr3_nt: TGTGCCAGCAGCCCCATCCCGGGGACTAGCGGGGGTAGGGAGCAGTACTTC

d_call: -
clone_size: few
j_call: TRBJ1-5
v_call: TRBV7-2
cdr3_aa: CASSSSVVRQPQHF
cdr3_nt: TGTGCCAGCAGCTCAAGCGTCGTGCGGCAACCCCAGCATTTT

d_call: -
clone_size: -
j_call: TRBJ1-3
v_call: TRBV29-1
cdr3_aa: CSVRSRYSGNTIYF
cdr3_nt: TGCAGCGTTAGGTCCCGGTACAGTGGAAACACCATATATTTT

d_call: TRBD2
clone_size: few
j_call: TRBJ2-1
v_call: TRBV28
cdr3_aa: CASSLVLAGFNNEQFF
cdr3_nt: TGTGCCAGCAGTCTCGTACTAGCGGGCTTCAACAATGAGCAGTTCTTC

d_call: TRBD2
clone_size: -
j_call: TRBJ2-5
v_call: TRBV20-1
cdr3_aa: CSALPGTSGHQETQYF
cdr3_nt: TGCAGTGCGCTACCCGGGACTAGCGGACACCAAGAGACCCAGTACTTC

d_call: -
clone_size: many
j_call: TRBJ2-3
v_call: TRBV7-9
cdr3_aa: CASSFQTGLGTDTQYF
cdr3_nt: TGTGCCAGCAGCTTTCAGACAGGCCTAGGCACAGATACGCAGTATTTT

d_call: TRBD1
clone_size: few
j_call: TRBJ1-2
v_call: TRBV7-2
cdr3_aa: CASRPTGQGGSYTF
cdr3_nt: TGTGCCAGCAGACCAACCGGACAGGGGGGTAGCTACACCTTC

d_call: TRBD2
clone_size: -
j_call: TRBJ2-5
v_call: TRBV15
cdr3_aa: CATGLAGVGETQYF
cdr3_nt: TGTGCCACCGGGCTAGCGGGGGTAGGAGAGACCCAGTACTTC

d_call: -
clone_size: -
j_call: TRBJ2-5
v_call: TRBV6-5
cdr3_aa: CASSEAGTQDTQYF
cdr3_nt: TGTGCCAGCAGTGAGGCCGGGACCCAGGACACCCAGTACTTC

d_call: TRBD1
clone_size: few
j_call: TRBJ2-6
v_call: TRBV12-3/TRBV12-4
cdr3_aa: CASTQTGVTGANVLTF
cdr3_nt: TGTGCCAGCACCCAGACAGGGGTCACTGGGGCCAACGTCCTGACTTTC

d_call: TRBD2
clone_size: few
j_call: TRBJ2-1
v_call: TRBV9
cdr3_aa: CASSVGEGGPRNEQFF
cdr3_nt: TGTGCCAGCAGCGTAGGGGAGGGAGGGCCTCGGAATGAGCAGTTCTTC

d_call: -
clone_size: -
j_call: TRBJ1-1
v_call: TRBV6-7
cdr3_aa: CASRRKAFF
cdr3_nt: TGTGCCAGCAGGAGAAAAGCTTTCTTT

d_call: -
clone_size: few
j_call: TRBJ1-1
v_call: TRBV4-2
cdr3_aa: CASSQGDTGISTEAFF
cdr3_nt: TGTGCCAGCAGCCAAGGTGATACAGGGATCAGCACTGAAGCTTTCTTT

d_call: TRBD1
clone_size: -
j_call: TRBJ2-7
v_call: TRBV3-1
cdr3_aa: CASSQGAGGSHEQYF
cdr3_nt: TGTGCCAGCAGCCAAGGGGCAGGGGGTAGCCACGAGCAGTACTTC

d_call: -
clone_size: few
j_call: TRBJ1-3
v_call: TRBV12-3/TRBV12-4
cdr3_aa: CASSTPENSGNTIYF
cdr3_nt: TGTGCCAGCAGTACCCCCGAGAACTCTGGAAACACCATATATTTT